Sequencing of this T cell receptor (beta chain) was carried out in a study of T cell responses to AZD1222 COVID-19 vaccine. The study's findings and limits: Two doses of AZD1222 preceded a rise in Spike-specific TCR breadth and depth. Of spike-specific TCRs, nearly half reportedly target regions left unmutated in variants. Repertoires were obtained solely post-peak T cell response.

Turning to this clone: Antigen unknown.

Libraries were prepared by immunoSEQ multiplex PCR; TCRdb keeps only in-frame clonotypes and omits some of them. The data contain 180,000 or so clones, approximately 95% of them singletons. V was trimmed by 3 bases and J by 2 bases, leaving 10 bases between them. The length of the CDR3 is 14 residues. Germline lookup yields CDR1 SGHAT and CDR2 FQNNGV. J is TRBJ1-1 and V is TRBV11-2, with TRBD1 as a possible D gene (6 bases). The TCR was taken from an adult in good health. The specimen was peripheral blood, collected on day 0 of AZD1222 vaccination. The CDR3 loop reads CASSLGHRNTEAFF. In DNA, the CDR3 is TGTGCCAGCAGCTTGGGACATCGAAACACTGAAGCTTTCTTT.